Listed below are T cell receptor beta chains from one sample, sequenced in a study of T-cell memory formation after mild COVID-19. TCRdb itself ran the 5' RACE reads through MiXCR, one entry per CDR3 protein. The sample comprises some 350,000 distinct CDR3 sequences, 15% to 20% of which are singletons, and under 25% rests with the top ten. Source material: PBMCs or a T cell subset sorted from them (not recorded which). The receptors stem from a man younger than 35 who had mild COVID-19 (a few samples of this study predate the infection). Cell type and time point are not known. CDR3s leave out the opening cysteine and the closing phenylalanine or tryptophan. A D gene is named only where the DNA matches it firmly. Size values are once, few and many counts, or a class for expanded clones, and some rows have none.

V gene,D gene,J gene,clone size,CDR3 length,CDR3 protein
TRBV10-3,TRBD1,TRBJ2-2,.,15,AISERGDRVNTGELF
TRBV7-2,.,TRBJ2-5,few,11,ASSRTWAETQY
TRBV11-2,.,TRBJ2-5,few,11,ASSLDLRETQY
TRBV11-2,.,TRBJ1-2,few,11,ASSLVFREPGT
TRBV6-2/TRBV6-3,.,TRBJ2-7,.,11,ASSSGGLGEQY
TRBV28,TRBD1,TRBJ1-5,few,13,ASQEEGAGSQPQH
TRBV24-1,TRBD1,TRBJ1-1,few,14,ATSDLRGQEATEAF
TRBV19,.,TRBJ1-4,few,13,ASRPPGHGNEKLF
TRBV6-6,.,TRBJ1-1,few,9,ASSYILEAF
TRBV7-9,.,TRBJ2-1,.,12,ATPGHSSYNEQF
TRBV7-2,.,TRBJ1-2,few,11,ASSPAPSYGYT
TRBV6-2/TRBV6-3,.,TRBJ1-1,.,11,ASTPVLNTEAF
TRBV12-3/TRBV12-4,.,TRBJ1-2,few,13,ASSRHFGTNYGYT
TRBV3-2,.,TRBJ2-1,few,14,ASSGTQRGEKDEQF
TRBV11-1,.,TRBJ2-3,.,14,ASRRGYSGSTDTQY
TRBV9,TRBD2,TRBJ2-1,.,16,ASTPRGGGAVSYNEQF
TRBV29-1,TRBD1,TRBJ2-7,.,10,SVEAGGYEQY
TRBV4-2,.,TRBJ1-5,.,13,ASSLTGDSNQPQH
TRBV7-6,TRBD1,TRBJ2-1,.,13,ASSLRTGGYHEQF
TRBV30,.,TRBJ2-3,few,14,AWSNSRGRHRDTQY
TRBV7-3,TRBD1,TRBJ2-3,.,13,ASSFGQGRTDTQY
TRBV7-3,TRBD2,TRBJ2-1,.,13,ASSFSGSSYNEQF
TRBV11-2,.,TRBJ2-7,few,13,ASSFSGYEVYEQY
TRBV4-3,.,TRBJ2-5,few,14,ASSQDWDHPSGTQY
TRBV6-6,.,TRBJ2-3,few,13,ASSYDGGGTDTQY
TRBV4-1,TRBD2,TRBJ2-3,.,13,ASSQVGLAPDTQY
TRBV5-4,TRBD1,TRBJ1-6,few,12,ASSPGQARSPLH
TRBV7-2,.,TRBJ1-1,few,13,ASSFDIGRNTEAF
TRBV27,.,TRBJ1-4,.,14,ASSSAGGRVNEKLF
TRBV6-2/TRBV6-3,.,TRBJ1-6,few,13,ASSYSTRSNSPLH
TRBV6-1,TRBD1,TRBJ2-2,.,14,ASSEVIPTGIGELF
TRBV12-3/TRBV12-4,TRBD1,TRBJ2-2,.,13,ASSLLTGGNGELF
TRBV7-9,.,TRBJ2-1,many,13,ASSLGAGGYNEQF